This TCR beta chain was obtained from a study of brain T cells in children with intractable seizures. A few counts support this clone. Germline CDR1 is WSHSY and CDR2 is SAAADI. Trimming took 0 bases from V and 11 from J, leaving 16 bases between them. The CDR3 runs 14 residues. TCRdb keeps only in-frame clones here, not all; method: immunoSEQ multiplex PCR. The sample holds around 340,000 clones, roughly 93% seen once. Time point given: blood from clinic visit 5 months post-surgery; TSC patient then seizure free. The genes are TRBV10-2 and TRBJ1-1; D uncertain. The TCR was taken from a boy in the first two years of life with tuberous sclerosis and intractable seizures. Specimen: peripheral blood, collected more than 4 months after surgery. The CDR3 spells CASSESHFAAKAFF. CDR3 in DNA: TGCGCCAGCAGTGAGTCCCACTTCGCTGCCAAGGCTTTCTTT.